This passage covers 10 T cell receptor beta chains from one sample sequenced in a study of blood T cells in healthy people across ages. A second PCR of roughly 7 to 11 cycles used a sample-barcoded 5' primer and a J-beta primer mix. TCRdb re-called the 5' RACE reads with MiXCR, one entry per CDR3 protein. The sample contains about 1,600,000 distinct CDR3 sequences, about 43% of which appear only once. What was sequenced was blood. The receptors shown here come from a woman aged 18-29 years in good health.

This clonotype was seen many times. This sequence joins TRBV12-3 or TRBV12-4 and TRBJ2-3; TRBD2 agrees at 8 bases. The CDR3 consists of 15 residues. Germline trimming cut 2 bases from V and 0 bases from J; bases unmatched to any gene: 1. This CDR3 is CASSLQRGSTDTQYF. The CDR3 DNA reads TGTGCCAGCAGTTTACAGCGGGGGAGCACAGATACGCAGTATTTT.

This clonotype was counted between two and nine times. The chain joins TRBV14 to TRBJ2-1; D could derive from TRBD1 or TRBD2 (5 bases each). CDR3 size: 14 residues. Deletions cut 7 bases from V and 2 bases from J, with 12 bases between. Germline CDR1 is SGHDN and CDR2 is FVKESK. The CDR3 DNA reads TGTGCCAGCATGAAGGGGAGAGCCTACAATGAGCAGTTCTTC. Its translation: CASMKGRAYNEQFF.

V is TRBV29-1 and J is TRBJ2-5; 7 bases map to TRBD2. Germline V gene data show CDR1 as SQVTM and CDR2 as ANQGSEA. CDR3 length: 14 amino acids. The V segment lost 4 bases and the J segment 11 bases; nucleotides outside the gene matches: 16. This CDR3 is CSVGKRGGANEQYF. The CDR3 DNA reads TGCAGCGTTGGGAAGCGGGGTGGGGCCAATGAGCAGTACTTC.

This clonotype showed up many times. The chain is built from TRBV11-2 and TRBJ2-7, with 7 bases fitting TRBD2. Germline CDR1 SGHAT, CDR2 FQNNGV. The V and J ends lost 5 bases and 7 bases, in that order; junction bases with no gene match: 5. CDR3 size: 12 residues. The CDR3 loop is CASSRLAGEQYF. The CDR3, as DNA: TGTGCCAGCAGCAGACTAGCCGGGGAGCAGTACTTC.

Notes on this clonotype: A much larger clone differs by one base, so this may be a read error. The chain links TRBV24-1 to TRBJ2-5; no reliable D call. The J call may be faulty, since TRBJ2-7 better matches the DNA end. The CDR3 loop spans 15 amino acids. Germline-derived CDR1 and CDR2 are KGHDR and SFDVKD. CDR3 sequence (DNA): TGTGCCATCAGTGACTTGGCCCCCGCGGCGGACGAGCAGTACTTC. Protein: CAISDLAPAADEQYF.

The chain carries TRBV20-1 and TRBJ2-3; D is unresolved. This CDR3 contains 13 residues. Per germline, CDR1 DFQATT and CDR2 SNEGSKA (reference sequence). Deletions cut 5 bases from V and 2 bases from J, with 11 bases between. The CDR3: CSAARFLTDTQYF. The CDR3 DNA reads TGCAGTGCTGCCCGTTTCCTCACAGATACGCAGTATTTT.

V usage is TRBV10-3 and J usage is TRBJ1-4; no reliable D call. The CDR3 sequence is 15 residues long. Germline lookup yields CDR1 ENHRY and CDR2 SYGVKD. V was pared by 0 bases and J by 0 bases, with 5 bases between. The CDR3 sequence: CAISESAATNEKLFF. In DNA form, the CDR3 reads TGTGCCATCAGTGAGTCCGCCGCAACTAATGAAAAACTGTTTTTT.

This clonotype came up a few times. The CDR3 bases are TGTGCCAGCAGTGGGACAGGGGGCATCTACGAGCAGTACTTC. As protein: CASSGTGGIYEQYF. This rearrangement joins TRBV27 to TRBJ2-7; TRBD1 matches at 12 bases. Germline V gene sequence: CDR1 MNHEY, CDR2 SMNVEV (reference sequence). This CDR3 spans 14 amino acids. After removal of 5 bases from V and 3 bases from J, the junction contained 2 bases not matched to a gene.

The chain combines TRBV27 with TRBJ2-1, with a tentative D call TRBD1 (6 bases). The end of the DNA aligns better with TRBJ2-7, so the J call may be wrong. The CDR3 totals 16 residues. Germline CDR1 MNHEY, CDR2 SMNVEV (reference sequence). CDR3 sequence reads: CASSPNRVRSYNEQYF. The CDR3 coding sequence is TGTGCCAGCAGTCCCAACAGGGTCCGCTCCTACAATGAGCAGTACTTC.

This sequence joins TRBV20-1 and TRBJ2-4; a weak D match, TRBD1 (5 bases). The J call is uncertain, as TRBJ2-7 better fits the DNA end. Germline CDR1 and CDR2: DFQATT and SNEGSKA (reference sequence). This CDR3 spans 17 amino acids. The CDR3 region is CSALRGREYEVYYEQYF. Here the CDR3 DNA reads TGCAGTGCTCTTCGTGGCAGGGAATATGAGGTATACTACGAGCAGTACTTC.